Listed below are T cell receptor beta chains from one sample, sequenced in a study of cytomegalovirus exposure and HLA in healthy donors. Measured with immunoSEQ multiplex PCR; TCRdb has only the in-frame clones, and not every one. The sample lists 150,000 to 200,000 clones; roughly 80% were seen once. Sequenced material: PBMCs. These receptors originate from a boy aged 5-17 years in good health and CMV-seronegative. CDR3s include the opening cysteine and the closing phenylalanine or tryptophan. A D gene is named only where the DNA matches it firmly.

.,TRBV30,CASKGVTGNTIYF
.,TRBV5-6,CASSFGGDTEAFF
TRBD1,TRBV30,CAWSLNRGPGNTIYF
TRBD1,TRBV5-6,CASSSDRDGYTF
.,TRBV2,CASTIETPEVNTEAFF
.,TRBV7-3,CASSQGTSGDTQYF
.,TRBV9,CASSVVDSMNTEAFF
.,TRBV7-6,CASSLDPSGETQYF
.,TRBV7-7,CASSPGTLTYEQYF
.,TRBV4-3,CASSQDPRYNVQYF
TRBD1,TRBV2,CASSGGTGNTDTQYF
TRBD2,TRBV11-2,CASSLVGASGYTDTQYF
.,TRBV5-6,CASSFTGNQPQHF
.,TRBV13,CAIREANYGYTF